Given below is one TCR beta chain in context. These data come from a study of blood T cell repertoires in COVID-19. Sequenced by immunoSEQ multiplex PCR; TCRdb stores in-frame clones only, minus some. The table has about 74,000 clones, around nine tenths seen once; the top ten hold over 8%. V was clipped by 5 bases and J by 1 base; unmatched bases: 4. CDR1 MNHEY and CDR2 SMNVEV come from the germline V gene (reference sequence). The length of the CDR3 is 15 residues. The material sequenced was peripheral blood. This receptor was taken from a human donor in a cohort sampled during active COVID-19. The chain joins TRBV27 to TRBJ1-2; 10 bases match TRBD1. DNA of the CDR3: TGTGCCAGCAGTCCGCGGACAGGGGGTAACTATGGCTACACCTTC. Translated: CASSPRTGGNYGYTF.